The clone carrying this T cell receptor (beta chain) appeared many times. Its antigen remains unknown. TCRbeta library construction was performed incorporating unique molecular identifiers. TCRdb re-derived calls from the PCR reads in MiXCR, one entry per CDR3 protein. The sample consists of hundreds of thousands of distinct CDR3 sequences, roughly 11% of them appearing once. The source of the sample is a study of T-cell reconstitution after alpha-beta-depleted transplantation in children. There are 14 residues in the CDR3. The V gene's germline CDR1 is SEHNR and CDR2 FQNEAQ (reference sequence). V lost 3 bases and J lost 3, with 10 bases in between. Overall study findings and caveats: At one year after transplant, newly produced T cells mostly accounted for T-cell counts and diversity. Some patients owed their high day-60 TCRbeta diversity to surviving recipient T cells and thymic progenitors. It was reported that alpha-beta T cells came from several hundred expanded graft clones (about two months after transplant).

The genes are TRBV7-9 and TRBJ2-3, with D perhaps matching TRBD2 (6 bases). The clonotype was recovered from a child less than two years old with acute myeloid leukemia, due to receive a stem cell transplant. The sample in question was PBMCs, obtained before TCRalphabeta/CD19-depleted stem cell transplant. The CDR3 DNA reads TGTGCCAGCAGCTTTATGGGGGGTACAGATACGCAGTATTTT. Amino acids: CASSFMGGTDTQYF.